What follows are 30 T cell receptor beta chains derived from one specimen sequenced in a study of naive and memory T cell subsets. Both TRBC1 and TRBC2 were covered by a beta constant-region primer of two equimolar oligonucleotides. One entry per CDR3 protein results from TCRdb running MiXCR on the UMI-ligation and nested PCR reads. The table includes 140,000 to 150,000 distinct CDR3 sequences, about a sixth detected once. Sequencing was done on a sample of naive CD4+ T cells from blood. Source of these receptors: a human donor in good health.

The chain joins TRBV10-3 to TRBJ1-2; 9 bases line up with TRBD1. The CDR3 is made up of 15 amino acids. The V gene end was trimmed by 4 bases and the J gene end by 2 bases; junction bases not matched to a gene: 5. CDR1 and CDR2 (germline): ENHRY, SYGVKD. The CDR3 DNA sequence: TGTGCCATCAGTGTGACCGGGACAGGGAACTATGGCTACACCTTC. Residues: CAISVTGTGNYGYTF.

This clonotype has just a few counts. The V gene is TRBV2, the J gene TRBJ2-3; D ambiguous. This CDR3 spans 11 amino acids. Between the trimmed V and J ends, which lost 8 bases and 5 bases, there was a span of 8 bases. Germline CDR1 SNHLY, CDR2 FYNNEI. The CDR3 DNA reads as TGTGCCAGCGCGCCCCGAGATACGCAGTATTTT. This encodes CASAPRDTQYF.

This clonotype was observed a handful of times. The chain recombines TRBV20-1 with TRBJ2-1; the D is unclear. Germline CDR1 reads DFQATT; CDR2 reads SNEGSKA (reference sequence). With 6 bases removed from V and 8 bases from J, the gap between germline ends came to 8 bases. This CDR3 has 10 amino acids. The CDR3 DNA follows: TGCAGTGCCTCAGTAGATGAGCAGTTCTTC. Its protein product is CSASVDEQFF.

J is TRBJ2-3 and V is TRBV4-1; 10 bases fit TRBD2. The CDR3 length is 16 residues. Germline V lookup: CDR1 MGHRA, CDR2 YSYEKL. V gave up 1 base and J gave up 7 bases; unmatched junction bases: 8. The DNA for the CDR3 is TGCGCCAGCAGCCAAGTAACTAGCGGGAATGTGAATACGCAGTATTTT. Translating gives CASSQVTSGNVNTQYF.

This clonotype was observed many times. The CDR3 DNA follows: TGTGCCAGCTCGCTGTGGGGTAGGAATGAGCAGTTCTTC. Protein: CASSLWGRNEQFF. The V and J genes are TRBV18 and TRBJ2-1; D remains unclear. Germline V CDR1 and CDR2: KGHSH, LQKENI. V gave up 6 bases and J gave up 7 bases, with 13 bases separating them. The CDR3 is made up of 13 amino acids.

The chain combines TRBV7-9 with TRBJ1-2; D unclear. The ends were cut back, 2 bases at V and 6 bases at J, with 16 bases in the middle. This CDR3 is built from 15 residues. The germline CDR1 and CDR2 sequences are SEHNR and FQNEAQ (reference sequence). CDR3 DNA: TGTGCCAGCAGCTTAAGAGTGAGGTCGGGCGATGGCTACACCTTC. Its translation is CASSLRVRSGDGYTF. Filled out from reference TRBV7-9 and TRBJ1-2, the complete variable domain reads DTGVSQNPRHKITKRGQNVTFRCDPISEHNRLYWYRQTLGQGPEFLTYFQNEAQLEKSRLLSDRFSAERPKGSFSTLEIQRTEQGDSAMYLCASSLRVRSGDGYTFGSGTRLTVV.

The chain employs TRBV3-1 and TRBJ1-6, with D possibly TRBD1 on 5 matching bases. Deletions cut 1 base from V and 10 bases from J, with 8 bases between. The germline gives CDR1 LGHDT, CDR2 YNNKEL (reference sequence). This CDR3 contains 13 residues. The CDR3: CASSQGRDSPLHF. As DNA, the CDR3 is TGTGCCAGCAGCCAAGGGAGGGACTCACCCCTCCACTTT. Full variable domain (remainder filled in from reference TRBV3-1 and TRBJ1-6): DTAVSQTPKYLVTQMGNDKSIKCEQNLGHDTMYWYKQDSKKFLKIMFSYNNKELIINETVPNRFSPKSPDKAHLNLHINSLELGDSAVYFCASSQGRDSPLHFGNGTRLTVT.

This clonotype was seen many times. CDR3 amino acids: CSAVSGSSYEQYF. CDR3 DNA: TGCAGTGCAGTTAGCGGGAGCTCCTACGAGCAGTACTTC. This chain uses TRBV20-1 with TRBJ2-7; TRBD2 matches at 9 bases. The CDR3 runs 13 residues. The germline gives CDR1 DFQATT, CDR2 SNEGSKA (reference sequence). Trimming removed 6 bases from V and 0 bases from J; junction bases left unmatched: 3.

The gene calls are TRBV11-2 and TRBJ2-5; D remains unclear. Per the germline V gene, CDR1 is SGHAT and CDR2 is FQNNGV. The CDR3 runs to 16 residues. The V end was cut by 1 base, the J end by 4 bases, with 16 bases between. CDR3 residues: CASSLGVTPLGETQYF. CDR3 DNA sequence: TGTGCCAGCAGCTTAGGAGTGACTCCATTAGGAGAGACCCAGTACTTC.

The chain uses TRBV6-5 and TRBJ2-3, with 10 nucleotides matching TRBD2. J lost 11 bases, V lost 2 bases, and 16 bases had no gene match. Germline loops: CDR1 MNHEY, CDR2 SVGAGI. The CDR3 runs to 17 residues. CDR3 DNA sequence: TGTGCCAGCAGTTACCCGGGACCAGCGGGAGGGCCTCTTAAGCAGTATTTT. It encodes CASSYPGPAGGPLKQYF.

This clonotype was counted many times. The rearrangement links TRBV12-3 or TRBV12-4 to TRBJ2-1; TRBD1 matches 7 bases. After removal of 5 bases from V and 2 bases from J, the junction contained 9 bases not matched to a gene. This CDR3 comprises 16 residues. The CDR3 spells CASSPAGTATYNEQFF. The DNA of the CDR3 is TGTGCCAGCAGTCCCGCCGGGACAGCCACCTACAATGAGCAGTTCTTC.

This clonotype was recorded only once. The chain has TRBV12-3 or TRBV12-4 and TRBJ2-7; TRBD1 matches at 8 bases. CDR3 size: 16 residues. Trimming removed 2 bases from V and 2 bases from J; junction bases left unmatched: 8. CDR3 sequence reads: CASSLYGQGAAYEQYF. The CDR3 nucleotides are TGTGCCAGCAGTTTATACGGGCAGGGGGCCGCCTACGAGCAGTACTTC.

The V gene is TRBV3-1, the J gene TRBJ2-2; 8 bases are a match to TRBD2. Per germline, CDR1 LGHDT and CDR2 YNNKEL (reference sequence). This CDR3 spans 16 amino acids. J was trimmed by 6 bases and V by 4 bases; bases with no gene match: 10. This CDR3 reads CASSPLAGMGSGELFF. The CDR3 nucleotides read TGTGCCAGCAGCCCTCTAGCGGGTATGGGATCCGGGGAGCTGTTTTTT. Full variable domain (outside the CDR3, taken from reference TRBV3-1 and TRBJ2-2): DTAVSQTPKYLVTQMGNDKSIKCEQNLGHDTMYWYKQDSKKFLKIMFSYNNKELIINETVPNRFSPKSPDKAHLNLHINSLELGDSAVYFCASSPLAGMGSGELFFGEGSRLTVL.

In its sample, this clonotype was seen a few times. At one boundary the junction diverges from the germline segment, which might be a read error. V usage is TRBV20-1 and J usage is TRBJ2-7; 9 bases align to TRBD2. The CDR3 is made up of 11 amino acids. Germline V gives CDR1 DFQATT, CDR2 SNEGSKA (reference sequence). CDR3 amino acids: CSARDWDSGSF. The DNA for the CDR3 is TGCAGTGCTAGAGATTGGGATAGCGGGAGCTTC.

This clonotype came up a few times. This chain joins TRBV11-2 and TRBJ1-6; unclear D gene. V lost 0 bases and J 11 bases, leaving 20 bases between the germline ends. The CDR3 runs 17 residues. Germline V gene sequence: CDR1 SGHAT, CDR2 FQNNGV. The CDR3 coding sequence is TGTGCCAGCAGCTTAGATTTCACCCCCCCCGGGAGGACACCCCTCCACTTT. This codes for CASSLDFTPPGRTPLHF.

This clonotype was seen more than once but under ten times. The J gene is TRBJ2-6, the V gene TRBV5-1; a weak D match, TRBD2 (6 bases). V was shortened by 2 bases and J by 4 bases, with 10 bases between the two germline ends. Germline V gene sequence: CDR1 SGHRS, CDR2 YFSETQ. There are 15 residues in the CDR3. The CDR3 DNA follows: TGCGCCAGCAGCTTCGGGGGATCGGGGGCCAACGTCCTGACTTTC. It is translated as CASSFGGSGANVLTF.

This rearrangement joins TRBV28 to TRBJ1-1; 8 bases match TRBD1. Germline V gene lookup returns CDR1 MDHEN and CDR2 SYDVKM. V was clipped by 5 bases and J by 6 bases; unmatched bases: 5. The CDR3 runs to 13 residues. This chain's CDR3 is CASSPGRGPEAFF. In nucleotides, the CDR3 is TGTGCCAGCAGTCCCGGCAGGGGGCCTGAAGCTTTCTTT.

This clonotype was counted between two and nine times. The chain uses TRBV7-8 and TRBJ1-6, with 8 positions matching TRBD1. Germline CDR1 and CDR2: SGHVS and FQNEAQ. The ends lost 5 bases at V and 10 bases at J; junction bases unmatched: 10. The CDR3 loop spans 15 amino acids. CDR3 region: CASSPMNRGSSPLHF. Here the CDR3 DNA reads TGTGCCAGCAGCCCCATGAACAGGGGGAGCTCACCCCTCCACTTT.

The genes are TRBV5-5 and TRBJ1-2; D is possibly TRBD1 (6 bases). Germline lookup yields CDR1 SGHKS and CDR2 YYEKEE (reference sequence). CDR3 length: 13 residues. Trimming left V 2 bases short and J 2 bases short, with 7 bases between. In nucleotides, the CDR3 is TGTGCCAGCAGCTTACAGGGAAACTATGGCTACACCTTC. Protein sequence: CASSLQGNYGYTF.

This sequence joins TRBV12-3 or TRBV12-4 and TRBJ2-2; 9 bases line up with TRBD2. Unmatched junction bases numbered 5, after V lost 1 base and J lost 5 bases. This CDR3 has 16 residues. The CDR3 bases are TGTGCCAGCAGTTTAGGCGGCGGGAGGGGAACCGGGGAGCTGTTTTTT. Encoded protein: CASSLGGGRGTGELFF.

The chain links TRBV6-2 or TRBV6-3 to TRBJ2-6; 7 nucleotides align to TRBD1. V was clipped by 4 bases and J by 0 bases; unmatched bases: 9. The CDR3 sequence is 18 residues long. The germline V gene has CDR1 MNHEY and CDR2 SVGEGT. The CDR3, as DNA: TGTGCCAGCAGTTGGAGCTGGGACAGTTTCTCTGGGGCCAACGTCCTGACTTTC. This encodes CASSWSWDSFSGANVLTF.

This rearrangement joins TRBV18 to TRBJ2-7; D gene ambiguous. The CDR3 covers 12 residues. The V end lost 4 bases, the J end lost 5 bases, and 9 bases lay between the germline ends. In germline, CDR1 is KGHSH, CDR2 LQKENI. The CDR3 nucleotides are TGTGCCAGCTCACTCACAATCGACGAGCAGTACTTC. Amino acids: CASSLTIDEQYF.

This sequence joins TRBV20-1 and TRBJ1-6, with D perhaps TRBD1 (5 bases). The CDR3 spans 14 residues. Germline loops: CDR1 DFQATT, CDR2 SNEGSKA (reference sequence). V was shortened by 5 bases and J by 10 bases, with 18 bases between the two germline ends. The CDR3 spells CSASGGAGGSPLHF. CDR3 DNA sequence: TGCAGTGCTTCCGGAGGGGCAGGCGGATCACCCCTCCACTTT.

This clonotype was seen repeatedly, ten times or more. V is TRBV2 and J is TRBJ2-1; the D gene could be TRBD1 or TRBD2 (5 bases each). CDR1 SNHLY and CDR2 FYNNEI come from the germline V gene. V lost 6 bases and J lost 0, with 18 bases in between. CDR3 length equals 17 residues. The CDR3 reads CASRSPGTTTSYNEQFF. The CDR3 DNA sequence: TGTGCCAGCAGATCTCCCGGGACGACAACCTCCTACAATGAGCAGTTCTTC. The full variable domain, completed using reference TRBV2 and TRBJ2-1, is EPEVTQTPSHQVTQMGQEVILRCVPISNHLYFYWYRQILGQKVEFLVSFYNNEISEKSEIFDDQFSVERPDGSNFTLKIRSTKLEDSAMYFCASRSPGTTTSYNEQFFGPGTRLTVL.

This clonotype was recorded a few times. V gene TRBV7-2 combines with J gene TRBJ2-5; 7 bases map to TRBD2. CDR3 length: 16 residues. Germline assignment: CDR1 SGHTA and CDR2 FQGNSA. With V trimmed by 2 bases and J by 0 bases, 6 bases remained unmatched. CDR3 region: CASSLIRGGYQETQYF. The CDR3 nucleotides are TGTGCCAGCAGCTTAATCCGGGGAGGGTACCAAGAGACCCAGTACTTC.

This sequence joins TRBV29-1 and TRBJ2-1; no clear D gene. Germline loops: CDR1 SQVTM, CDR2 ANQGSEA. V dropped 3 bases and J dropped 8 bases, with 8 bases sitting between them. The CDR3 has 11 residues. The CDR3, as DNA: TGCAGCGTTGAGGTTCAGCATGAGCAGTTCTTC. It is translated as CSVEVQHEQFF.

This clonotype came up a few times. The V and J genes are TRBV5-1 and TRBJ2-3; D remains unclear. The V end lost 0 bases, the J end lost 4 bases, and 6 bases lay between the germline ends. This CDR3 region has 13 residues. Looked up from germline, CDR1 is SGHRS and CDR2 is YFSETQ. The CDR3 region has the DNA TGCGCCAGCAGCTTGGCCTGGGCAGATACGCAGTATTTT. This translates into CASSLAWADTQYF.

This clonotype was seen repeatedly, ten times or more. J is TRBJ1-1 and V is TRBV20-1, with 12 bases aligning to TRBD1. Per germline, CDR1 DFQATT and CDR2 SNEGSKA (reference sequence). Trimming cost V 6 bases and J 5 bases; bases outside gene matches: 10. The CDR3 is 15 residues long. The CDR3 coding sequence is TGCAGTGCGCGACCGGGACAGGGGGCTCGAACTGAAGCTTTCTTT. It yields the protein CSARPGQGARTEAFF.

The V gene is TRBV4-1, the J gene TRBJ2-7; D unclear. V was clipped by 0 bases and J by 2 bases, with 11 bases between them. Germline CDR1 and CDR2: MGHRA and YSYEKL. The CDR3 has 15 amino acids. The CDR3, as DNA: TGCGCCAGCAGCCAAGATTCAATCCAGCCCTACGAGCAGTACTTC. Amino acid sequence: CASSQDSIQPYEQYF.

The CDR3 loop is CASSPGGGRDQPQHF. The CDR3 DNA is TGTGCCAGCTCACCCGGGGGAGGTCGGGATCAGCCCCAGCATTTT. This chain links TRBV18 with TRBJ1-5; possible D gene TRBD1, 5 bases. Germline V gene data show CDR1 as KGHSH and CDR2 as LQKENI. The CDR3 consists of 15 residues. Between the trimmed V and J ends, which lost 3 bases and 5 bases, there was a span of 14 bases.